Shown below are 17 T cell receptor beta chains from a single sample sequenced in a study of neurological immune-mediated disorders. TCRdb recomputed calls from the 5' RACE reads with MiXCR, one row per CDR3 protein. The sample holds roughly 70,000 distinct CDR3 sequences, 4% to 6% seen once. Sample: PBMCs. These TCRs come from a woman in her twenties or thirties with multiple sclerosis.

The rearrangement uses TRBV2 and TRBJ1-1; D unresolved. The germline gives CDR1 SNHLY, CDR2 FYNNEI. The CDR3 loop spans 14 amino acids. Trimming shortened V by 7 bases and J by 1 base, and 13 bases separated the two germline ends. DNA of the CDR3: TGTGCCAGCATTTCGGGAAAGGGGAACACTGAAGCTTTCTTT. This translates into CASISGKGNTEAFF.

This clonotype was detected many times. The chain joins TRBV5-1 to TRBJ2-1; 7 bases agree with TRBD1. Trimming removed 4 bases from V and 7 bases from J; junction bases left unmatched: 14. The CDR3 consists of 16 residues. From germline, CDR1 is SGHRS and CDR2 YFSETQ. This CDR3 is CASSREPSTGINEQFF. Here the CDR3 DNA reads TGCGCCAGCAGCCGAGAGCCCTCGACAGGGATTAATGAGCAGTTCTTC.

This clonotype occurred a few times. A much bigger clone sits one base away, suggesting this may be a read error. The rearrangement joins TRBV20-1 to TRBJ2-1; 9 bases match TRBD2. V was pared by 0 bases and J by 7 bases, with 7 bases of the junction left unmatched. Germline V CDR1 and CDR2: DFQATT, SNEGSKA (reference sequence). CDR3 length: 15 residues. CDR3 nucleotides: TGCAGTGCTAGAGACGCGGGGGGGACTGGGAATGAGCAGTTCTTC. Amino acids: CSARDAGGTGNEQFF.

In this sample, this clonotype turned up many times. The V and J genes are TRBV12-3 or TRBV12-4 and TRBJ1-2; no clear D gene. CDR3 length equals 11 residues. V lost 4 bases, J lost 10 bases, and 10 bases lay in between. Written as DNA, the CDR3 is TGTGCCAGCAGTTCCTCCACCTCCTACACCTTC. Amino acid sequence: CASSSSTSYTF.

This clonotype was found many times. The chain is built from TRBV20-1 and TRBJ2-5; D is uncertain. Germline lookup yields CDR1 DFQATT and CDR2 SNEGSKA (reference sequence). The V and J ends lost 0 bases and 5 bases respectively, with 16 bases between them. The CDR3 is 15 residues long. The CDR3 here is CSAREFAETGETQYF. CDR3 bases: TGCAGTGCTAGAGAGTTCGCTGAAACCGGGGAGACCCAGTACTTC.

This clonotype has a count of ten or more. J is TRBJ1-1 and V is TRBV20-1; D is undetermined. The CDR3 totals 15 residues. V lost 0 bases and J lost 6, with 17 bases in between. Germline V CDR1 and CDR2: DFQATT, SNEGSKA (reference sequence). Written as DNA, the CDR3 is TGCAGTGCTAGAGATCTAGATGGTGAGGGCGCTGAAGCTTTCTTT. Encoded protein: CSARDLDGEGAEAFF.

This clonotype was seen many times. The chain has TRBV7-8 and TRBJ1-1, with D perhaps matching TRBD1 (5 bases). The CDR3 spans 14 residues. Germline values: CDR1 SGHVS, CDR2 FQNEAQ. The V end lost 5 bases, the J end lost 1 base, and 11 bases lay between the germline ends. In DNA, the CDR3 is TGTGCCAGCAGCGTAGGGGCAGGGAACACTGAAGCTTTCTTT. Translating it yields CASSVGAGNTEAFF.

This clonotype was detected ten times or more. J is TRBJ1-1 and V is TRBV4-1; D remains unclear. The CDR3 loop spans 16 amino acids. Trimming took off 0 bases at V and 5 bases at J, with 16 bases between the two ends. The V gene's germline CDR1 is MGHRA and CDR2 YSYEKL. In DNA form, the CDR3 reads TGCGCCAGCAGCCAAGAAACTGTCGGAGAGCGGACTGAAGCTTTCTTT. Translated: CASSQETVGERTEAFF.

This clonotype was seen many times. The chain links TRBV7-2 to TRBJ2-1, with D perhaps given as TRBD1 or TRBD2 (5 bases each). Germline loops: CDR1 SGHTA, CDR2 FQGNSA. This CDR3 has 15 amino acids. Deletions cut 2 bases from V and 6 bases from J, with 14 bases between. This CDR3 is CASSLMGPGINEQFF. The CDR3 DNA is TGTGCCAGCAGCTTAATGGGACCGGGCATCAATGAGCAGTTCTTC.

This clonotype was picked up many times. The rearrangement joins TRBV4-2 to TRBJ2-3, with 8 bases identical to TRBD2. CDR3 length equals 19 residues. Germline CDR1 and CDR2: LGHNA and YNFKEQ. The J segment lost 3 bases and the V segment lost 0 bases, leaving 14 bases of the junction unmatched. CDR3 coding DNA: TGTGCCAGCAGCCAAGAGTCTAGCGGGCTCAACTGGGAGACAGATACGCAGTATTTT. Amino acids: CASSQESSGLNWETDTQYF.

There are many counts of this clonotype. The CDR3 region is CASSNDRARETQYF. In nucleotides, the CDR3 is TGTGCCAGCAGTAACGACAGGGCCCGGGAGACCCAGTACTTC. This chain joins TRBV28 and TRBJ2-5; 7 bases are a match to TRBD1. CDR3 length: 14 residues. CDR1 is MDHEN and CDR2 is SYDVKM in the germline V gene. With V trimmed by 5 bases and J by 5 bases, 8 bases remained unmatched.

In this sample, this clonotype turned up many times. The chain carries TRBV5-1 and TRBJ1-2, with a tentative D call TRBD1 (6 bases). Germline lookup yields CDR1 SGHRS and CDR2 YFSETQ. The CDR3 runs 12 residues. The ends were cut back, 3 bases at V and 10 bases at J, with 13 bases in the middle. CDR3 DNA sequence: TGCGCCAGCAGCTCCCGGGACACCTACTACACCTTC. This encodes CASSSRDTYYTF.

This clonotype was seen ten or more times. V usage is TRBV6-5 and J usage is TRBJ2-7; 7 nucleotides align to TRBD2. CDR1 and CDR2 (germline): MNHEY, SVGAGI. The CDR3 sequence is 13 residues long. Trimming at V came to 2 bases and at J to 6 bases, leaving 4 bases not matched to a gene. CDR3 sequence: CASSYSGRGEQYF. In DNA, the CDR3 is TGTGCCAGCAGTTACAGTGGGAGGGGCGAGCAGTACTTC.

This clonotype was recorded many times. The rearrangement uses TRBV3-1 and TRBJ1-2; D call uncertain. Trimming took off 0 bases at V and 0 bases at J, with 5 bases between the two ends. CDR3 size: 14 residues. Germline CDR1 reads LGHDT; CDR2 reads YNNKEL (reference sequence). The CDR3: CASSQERANYGYTF. CDR3 DNA: TGTGCCAGCAGCCAAGAGCGGGCTAACTATGGCTACACCTTC.

This clonotype has a count of ten or more. The chain combines TRBV10-3 with TRBJ2-5; possibly TRBD1 for D (6 bases). The length of the CDR3 is 12 residues. V was cut by 10 bases and J by 5 bases, with 14 bases left in between. Looked up from germline, CDR1 is ENHRY and CDR2 is SYGVKD. CDR3 region: CATATGPETQYF. For the CDR3, the DNA is TGTGCCACCGCAACAGGGCCGGAGACCCAGTACTTC.

This clonotype occurred many times. J is TRBJ2-2 and V is TRBV5-6; D perhaps matches TRBD2 (6 bases). Germline values: CDR1 SGHDT, CDR2 YYEEEE. This CDR3 comprises 13 residues. Trimming cost V 6 bases and J 4 bases, with 10 bases left between them. The CDR3 reads CASTAGPTGELFF. The CDR3 nucleotides are TGTGCCAGCACCGCGGGGCCCACCGGGGAGCTGTTTTTT.

In the case of this clonotype: A clone one base away is much larger, so this may be a read error. This sequence joins TRBV5-1 and TRBJ2-7; a possible D gene is TRBD2 (7 bases). The CDR3 contains 14 residues. Germline V gene sequence: CDR1 SGHRS, CDR2 YFSETQ. CDR3 protein: CTSSKRGGSYEQYF. In nucleotides, the CDR3 is TGCACCAGTTCGAAGAGGGGGGGCTCCTACGAGCAGTACTTC.